A single sample gave rise to the 4 T cell receptor beta chains below, sequenced in a study of CD8+CD57+ T cells in acquired aplastic anemia. Those patients picked for sequencing had displayed CD8+CD57+ cell expansion on flow cytometry. The template for TCR beta VDJ and CDR3 sequence profiling was genomic DNA. TCRdb reprocessed the reads with MiXCR, giving one entry per CDR3 protein. Altogether 150,000 to 200,000 distinct CDR3 sequences are present, roughly 43% being singletons, with the ten largest covering more than 0.95%. Sequencing was carried out using sorted CD4+, CD8+, or CD8+CD57+ T cells (not recorded which) from PBMCs. The receptors were gathered from a human donor with aplastic anemia.

Only a few counts were recorded for this clonotype. The chain has TRBV24-1 and TRBJ1-5, with 9 bases aligning to TRBD1. The CDR3 loop spans 15 amino acids. The V gene's germline CDR1 is KGHDR and CDR2 SFDVKD. V lost 4 bases and J lost 5; bases outside the gene matches: 5. CDR3 protein: CATSDPTGGHQPQHF. The CDR3 nucleotides read TGTGCCACCAGTGACCCTACAGGGGGCCATCAGCCCCAGCATTTT.

Ten or more counts support this clonotype. This chain connects TRBV20-1 to TRBJ2-5; D is undetermined. The CDR3 loop spans 14 amino acids. The V gene's germline CDR1 is DFQATT and CDR2 SNEGSKA (reference sequence). V was clipped by 4 bases and J by 0 bases, with 12 bases between them. The chain's CDR3 is CSANIVRDQETQYF. Here the CDR3 DNA reads TGCAGTGCTAATATTGTCAGAGACCAAGAGACCCAGTACTTC.

This clonotype was counted at least ten times. J is TRBJ2-3 and V is TRBV20-1; TRBD2 might be the D (5 bases). Germline assignment: CDR1 DFQATT and CDR2 SNEGSKA (reference sequence). V lost 1 base and J lost 2, with 10 bases in between. The CDR3 covers 14 residues. In DNA form, the CDR3 reads TGCAGTGCTAGAGGAGCGGCGAACACAGATACGCAGTATTTT. Protein sequence: CSARGAANTDTQYF.

This sequence joins TRBV20-1 and TRBJ1-2; D gene uncertain. CDR1 and CDR2 (germline): DFQATT, SNEGSKA (reference sequence). V lost 0 bases, J lost 0 bases, and 8 bases lay in between. The length of the CDR3 is 14 residues. The CDR3: CSAREHGTNYGYTF. CDR3 sequence (DNA): TGCAGTGCTAGAGAACACGGGACTAACTATGGCTACACCTTC.